These 27 T cell receptor beta chains originate from one sample sequenced in a study of long-term antiretroviral therapy in people with HIV. Researchers report immunoSEQ v3.0 was run at survey level. Sequencing used immunoSEQ multiplex PCR; TCRdb keeps in-frame clones, though not all of them. The repertoire holds about 14,000 clones, with just over 75% as singletons. The specimen was unsorted PBMCs, collected 1.3 years before starting antiretroviral therapy. The source is a man in his forties with HIV.

The rearrangement uses TRBV18 and TRBJ1-2; D unclear. V was pared by 5 bases and J by 7 bases, with 17 bases between. This CDR3 comprises 14 residues. CDR1 KGHSH and CDR2 LQKENI come from the germline V gene. The CDR3 DNA sequence: TGTGCCAGCTCAAACACCGTACGGGAGGGTGGCTACACCTTC. Translating gives CASSNTVREGGYTF.

This rearrangement joins TRBV30 to TRBJ1-2, with 7 bases aligning to TRBD1. This CDR3 region has 13 residues. Germline CDR1 and CDR2: GTSNPN and SVGIG (reference sequence). V dropped 5 bases and J dropped 0; count of bases not matched to a gene: 3. The CDR3 loop reads CAWRDRANYGYTF. In DNA form, the CDR3 reads TGTGCCTGGCGGGACAGAGCTAACTATGGCTACACCTTC.

The chain uses TRBV30 and TRBJ2-7, with 9 nucleotides matching TRBD1. CDR1 and CDR2 from the germline V gene are GTSNPN and SVGIG (reference sequence). V was pared by 0 bases and J by 0 bases, with 18 bases of the junction left unmatched. This CDR3 is built from 20 residues. CDR3 DNA: TGTGCCTGGAGTGTAGGTGTATTCACAGGGGGCGCGACCCCCTCCTACGAGCAGTACTTC. Encoded protein: CAWSVGVFTGGATPSYEQYF.

This chain uses TRBV27 with TRBJ1-6; 7 bases agree with TRBD1. Looked up from germline, CDR1 is MNHEY and CDR2 is SMNVEV (reference sequence). This CDR3 is built from 15 residues. V lost 6 bases to trimming and J lost 8 bases; unmatched junction nucleotides: 10. CDR3 region: CASRPGDSIYSPLHF. DNA for the CDR3: TGTGCCAGCAGGCCAGGGGACAGCATTTATTCACCCCTCCACTTT.

This clone was seen a handful of times. The chain is built from TRBV13 and TRBJ1-1; D unresolved. Germline-derived CDR1 and CDR2 are PRHDT and FYEKMQ (reference sequence). V was clipped by 5 bases and J by 4 bases, with 8 bases between them. This CDR3 is built from 12 residues. The CDR3 nucleotides are TGTGCCAGCAGCGCTGTGGGCACTGAAGCTTTCTTT. Translation: CASSAVGTEAFF.

V usage is TRBV5-4 and J usage is TRBJ2-3; 8 bases fit TRBD2. CDR1 is SGHNT, CDR2 YYREEE, per germline (reference sequence). J lost 4 bases, V lost 4 bases, and 14 bases had no gene match. The CDR3 is 17 amino acids. CDR3 residues: CASSRDPRGGGSDTQYF. CDR3 in DNA: TGTGCCAGCAGCAGGGACCCACGGGGGGGAGGTTCAGATACGCAGTATTTT.

This rearrangement joins TRBV5-6 to TRBJ2-7, with 9 bases lining up with TRBD1. The J segment lost 3 bases and the V segment lost 4 bases, leaving 5 bases of the junction unmatched. Germline CDR1 and CDR2: SGHDT and YYEEEE. The CDR3 contains 14 residues. CDR3 in amino acids: CASSKGQGSYEQYF. CDR3 coding DNA: TGTGCCAGCAGCAAGGGACAGGGTAGCTACGAGCAGTACTTC. Complete variable domain (other parts from reference TRBV5-6 and TRBJ2-7): DAGVTQSPTHLIKTRGQQVTLRCSPKSGHDTVSWYQQALGQGPQFIFQYYEEEERQRGNFPDRFSGHQFPNYSSELNVNALLLGDSALYLCASSKGQGSYEQYFGPGTRLTVT.

This chain uses TRBV14 with TRBJ2-2, with D possibly being TRBD1 or TRBD2 (6 bases each). This CDR3 contains 15 residues. Germline V gives CDR1 SGHDN, CDR2 FVKESK. Trimming shortened V by 1 base and J by 4 bases, and 10 bases separated the two germline ends. CDR3 region: CASSQGGGFTGELFF. The CDR3 DNA follows: TGTGCCAGCAGCCAAGGAGGGGGGTTCACCGGGGAGCTGTTTTTT.

The rearrangement joins TRBV5-1 to TRBJ1-4, with unresolved D. The germline V gene encodes CDR1 SGHRS and CDR2 YFSETQ. The CDR3 contains 16 residues. Between the trimmed V and J ends, which lost 0 bases and 0 bases, there was a span of 9 bases. CDR3 sequence: CASSLDPGTTNEKLFF. CDR3 sequence (DNA): TGCGCCAGCAGCTTGGACCCAGGTACAACTAATGAAAAACTGTTTTTT. Looking up the rest from reference TRBV5-1 and TRBJ1-4 gives the full variable domain: KAGVTQTPRYLIKTRGQQVTLSCSPISGHRSVSWYQQTPGQGLQFLFEYFSETQRNKGNFPGRFSGRQFSNSRSEMNVSTLELGDSALYLCASSLDPGTTNEKLFFGSGTQLSVL.

This rearrangement joins TRBV5-1 to TRBJ2-5, with D perhaps matching TRBD1 (5 bases). Matching the DNA end better, TRBJ2-7 makes the J call doubtful. CDR1 is SGHRS, CDR2 YFSETQ, per germline. The CDR3 spans 14 residues. CDR3 residues: CASRPTATGYEQYF. DNA of the CDR3: TGCGCCAGCAGGCCGACAGCGACGGGCTACGAGCAGTACTTC.

The V and J genes are TRBV7-9 and TRBJ1-6; D may be TRBD1 (5 bases). This CDR3 region has 14 residues. Trimming took off 6 bases at V and 6 bases at J, with 12 bases between the two ends. Germline lookup yields CDR1 SEHNR and CDR2 FQNEAQ (reference sequence). The CDR3 DNA follows: TGTGCCAGCAGTCCTGACAGCTTTAATTCACCCCTCCACTTT. It specifies CASSPDSFNSPLHF.

This clone is a singleton in its sample. The chain carries TRBV4-1 and TRBJ1-1; D not resolved. This CDR3 is 15 amino acids long. V lost 2 bases and J 1 base, leaving 11 bases between the germline ends. Germline lookup yields CDR1 MGHRA and CDR2 YSYEKL. The CDR3 DNA sequence: TGCGCCAGCAGCCAATGGGTACGGACGAACACTGAAGCTTTCTTT. Amino acids: CASSQWVRTNTEAFF.

This chain joins TRBV9 and TRBJ2-2; 9 bases fit TRBD2. This CDR3 comprises 18 residues. Looked up from germline, CDR1 is SGDLS and CDR2 is YYNGEE. Trimming cost V 4 bases and J 1 base; bases outside gene matches: 11. CDR3 in amino acids: CASSPRLAGAMNTGELFF. As DNA, the CDR3 is TGTGCCAGCAGCCCCCGATTAGCGGGGGCCATGAACACCGGGGAGCTGTTTTTT.

This clone was observed a single time. J is TRBJ1-1 and V is TRBV6-5; D is perhaps TRBD1 (5 bases). The CDR3 totals 15 residues. V shed 2 bases and J shed 1 base, with 11 bases lying between them. Germline V lookup: CDR1 MNHEY, CDR2 SVGAGI. In DNA form, the CDR3 reads TGTGCCAGCAGTTACGGAGGGGCGCCGAACACTGAAGCTTTCTTT. Encoded protein: CASSYGGAPNTEAFF.

This chain joins TRBV19 and TRBJ1-3; D gene ambiguous. V lost 4 bases, J lost 3 bases, and 7 bases lay in between. CDR3 length equals 13 residues. In germline, CDR1 is LNHDA, CDR2 SQIVND (reference sequence). The CDR3, as DNA: TGTGCCAGTAGTAGCCTAAGTGGAAACACCATATATTTT. Protein product: CASSSLSGNTIYF.

V is TRBV11-1 and J is TRBJ1-3; D possibly corresponds to TRBD1 (5 bases). Per germline, CDR1 SGHAT and CDR2 FQDESV (reference sequence). Trimming shortened V by 4 bases and J by 0 bases, and 16 bases separated the two germline ends. The CDR3 covers 17 residues. The CDR3 DNA reads as TGTGCCAGCAGCTCACGAATCGGGGGTATCTCTGGAAACACCATATATTTT. Protein product: CASSSRIGGISGNTIYF.

CDR3 in amino acids: CASSLRLGQETQYF. CDR3 sequence (DNA): TGTGCCAGCAGCTTACGACTGGGGCAAGAGACCCAGTACTTC. V and J are TRBV7-9 and TRBJ2-5; D ambiguous. This CDR3 has 14 amino acids. Trimming shortened V by 2 bases and J by 2 bases, and 9 bases separated the two germline ends. CDR1 is SEHNR, CDR2 FQNEAQ, per germline (reference sequence).

This clone showed up just once. This chain connects TRBV5-1 to TRBJ2-7; TRBD1 agrees at 8 bases. The CDR3 spans 15 residues. CDR1 is SGHRS, CDR2 YFSETQ, per germline. The J segment lost 5 bases and the V segment lost 5 bases, leaving 12 bases of the junction unmatched. CDR3 DNA sequence: TGCGCCAGCAGGCCATCCGGGACAGGTTCGAACGAGCAGTACTTC. Its protein is CASRPSGTGSNEQYF.

J is TRBJ2-7 and V is TRBV21-1; TRBD1, the D gene given by the table, was not confirmed from the DNA. TRBV21-1 is assigned pseudogene status. The CDR3 is 18 residues long. As DNA, the CDR3 is TGTGCCAGCAGCCAAACCAAAACCGCCGAGGACAGGCCCCTCGAGCAGTACTTC. Translation: CASSQTKTAEDRPLEQYF.

This clone rates as medium-sized. This sequence joins TRBV9 and TRBJ1-5; D ambiguous. CDR1 is SGDLS and CDR2 is YYNGEE in the germline V gene. CDR3 size: 12 residues. Trimming removed 3 bases from V and 11 bases from J, with 12 bases in between. DNA of the CDR3: TGTGCCAGCAGCGGTGAGTCCGGGGCCCAGCATTTT. Amino acids: CASSGESGAQHF.

The J gene is TRBJ2-7, the V gene TRBV5-6; 7 positions match TRBD1. Germline values: CDR1 SGHDT, CDR2 YYEEEE. The CDR3 loop spans 16 amino acids. Trimming cost V 2 bases and J 2 bases; bases outside gene matches: 10. The CDR3 DNA sequence: TGTGCCAGCAGCTTTCGACAGGGCTCCATCCCCTACGAGCAGTACTTC. This gives the protein CASSFRQGSIPYEQYF.

This sequence joins TRBV10-1 and TRBJ2-1; 10 bases map to TRBD2. V was pared by 5 bases and J by 7 bases, with 2 bases of the junction left unmatched. CDR1 and CDR2 (germline): WNHNN, SYGVQD (reference sequence). The CDR3 has 13 residues. This CDR3 reads CASSQGLANEQFF. The CDR3 region has the DNA TGCGCCAGCAGTCAGGGACTAGCGAATGAGCAGTTCTTC.

The CDR3 protein is CARSLVDRLSTDTQYF. Written as DNA, the CDR3 is TGTGCCAGAAGCTTAGTTGACAGGCTTAGCACAGATACGCAGTATTTT. The chain recombines TRBV5-3 with TRBJ2-3; D perhaps matches TRBD1 (6 bases). TRBV5-3 is an open reading frame, and its role is uncertain. The CDR3 sequence is 16 residues long. The germline V and J ends were trimmed by 2 bases and 0 bases, with 13 bases remaining between them.

This chain uses TRBV30 with TRBJ2-6; 8 bases line up with TRBD2. V gave up 5 bases and J gave up 3 bases; unmatched junction bases: 3. Germline V CDR1 and CDR2: GTSNPN, SVGIG (reference sequence). This CDR3 spans 14 amino acids. CDR3 sequence (DNA): TGTGCCTGGGGACTAGCTCTTGGGGCCAACGTCCTGACTTTC. Translating it yields CAWGLALGANVLTF.

The J gene is TRBJ1-3, the V gene TRBV7-3; no firm D call. CDR1 is SGHTA, CDR2 FQGTGA, per germline. The CDR3 has 17 amino acids. V gave up 4 bases and J gave up 4 bases, with 20 bases separating them. The CDR3 nucleotides read TGTGCCAGCAGCTCCTCCAAGAAACAGAGTTTCGGAAACACCATATATTTT. Protein sequence: CASSSSKKQSFGNTIYF.

The J gene is TRBJ2-5, the V gene TRBV2; 7 bases align to TRBD2. Unmatched junction bases numbered 4, after V lost 1 base and J lost 2 bases. CDR1 and CDR2 from the germline V gene are SNHLY and FYNNEI. The CDR3 covers 15 residues. CDR3 sequence reads: CASSEGASGQETQYF. CDR3 nucleotide sequence: TGTGCCAGCAGTGAAGGGGCTAGCGGACAAGAGACCCAGTACTTC.

V is TRBV5-6 and J is TRBJ1-4; D uncertain. This CDR3 comprises 15 residues. Trimming removed 2 bases from V and 0 bases from J, with 8 bases in between. Per germline, CDR1 SGHDT and CDR2 YYEEEE. CDR3 in DNA: TGTGCCAGCAGCTTTGACGGTTCAACTAATGAAAAACTGTTTTTT. Its protein product is CASSFDGSTNEKLFF.